A single sample is the source of the 17 T cell receptor beta chains below, sequenced in a study of blood T cell repertoires in COVID-19. This table comes from immunoSEQ multiplex PCR, and its TCRdb copy is limited to in-frame clones, with some not included. The sample includes some 46,000 clones, roughly 73% of them seen just once. The sample consisted of peripheral blood. The receptors come from a man older than 75 with acute or convalescent COVID-19.

This clone was counted many times. The chain combines TRBV4-2 with TRBJ2-5; D is perhaps TRBD2 (5 bases). CDR3 length equals 15 residues. V was shortened by 4 bases and J by 1 base, with 13 bases between the two germline ends. Germline CDR1 and CDR2: LGHNA and YNFKEQ. CDR3 in DNA: TGTGCCAGCAGCCGGACTTTAGCGTTCCAAGAGACCCAGTACTTC. It yields the protein CASSRTLAFQETQYF.

The V and J genes are TRBV9 and TRBJ1-1; weak D call: TRBD1 (6 bases). This CDR3 is built from 14 residues. From germline, CDR1 is SGDLS and CDR2 YYNGEE. Between the trimmed V and J ends, which lost 3 bases and 1 base, there was a span of 10 bases. CDR3 protein: CASSAQTGNTEAFF. For the CDR3, the DNA is TGTGCCAGCAGCGCTCAGACAGGGAACACTGAAGCTTTCTTT.

V and J are TRBV6-5 and TRBJ2-3; D not certain. Germline V CDR1 and CDR2: MNHEY, SVGAGI. The CDR3 spans 13 residues. Deletions cut 5 bases from V and 4 bases from J, with 10 bases between. CDR3 in DNA: TGTGCCAGCAGTCCATCCCCCCCAGATACGCAGTATTTT. This encodes CASSPSPPDTQYF.

This clone was detected only once. V usage is TRBV6-5 and J usage is TRBJ2-2; TRBD2 aligns across 7 bases. With 11 bases clipped from V and 3 bases from J, the junction kept 9 bases outside the gene matches. The CDR3 loop spans 14 amino acids. CDR1 and CDR2 (germline): MNHEY, SVGAGI. As DNA, the CDR3 is TGTGCCGTTTGCGGGAGTCCGGACACCGGGGAGCTGTTTTTT. Translated, it gives CAVCGSPDTGELFF.

The chain uses TRBV19 and TRBJ2-7, with TRBD1 identical over 9 bases. CDR1 LNHDA and CDR2 SQIVND come from the germline V gene (reference sequence). With V trimmed by 5 bases and J by 2 bases, 4 bases remained unmatched. The CDR3 length is 14 residues. The CDR3, as DNA: TGTGCCAGTAGTCTACAGGGGGCGACCTACGAGCAGTACTTC. The encoded protein is CASSLQGATYEQYF.

CDR3 amino acids: CASSGGRIYGYTF. The CDR3 bases are TGTGCCAGCAGTGGCGGGCGGATCTATGGCTACACCTTC. The chain links TRBV2 to TRBJ1-2, with D unclear. Germline CDR1 reads SNHLY; CDR2 reads FYNNEI. V was trimmed by 4 bases and J by 4 bases, leaving 10 bases between them. The CDR3 spans 13 residues.

The V and J genes are TRBV28 and TRBJ1-5; unclear D gene. Trimming took 6 bases from V and 4 from J, leaving 7 bases between them. The CDR3 runs 12 residues. The germline CDR1 and CDR2 sequences are MDHEN and SYDVKM. CDR3 sequence: CASRTGNQPQHF. DNA of the CDR3: TGTGCCAGCAGGACGGGGAATCAGCCCCAGCATTTT.

The chain is built from TRBV28 and TRBJ2-5; possibly TRBD1 for D (5 bases). The germline V gene has CDR1 MDHEN and CDR2 SYDVKM. The CDR3 has 14 residues. V was trimmed by 5 bases and J by 3 bases, leaving 13 bases between them. This chain's CDR3 is CASSAPRGKETQYF. The DNA of the CDR3 is TGTGCCAGCAGTGCCCCTAGGGGTAAAGAGACCCAGTACTTC.

The CDR3 nucleotides read TGCGCCAGCAGCTTTACAGGGGGAACAGATACGCAGTATTTT. This translates into CASSFTGGTDTQYF. The chain joins TRBV5-1 to TRBJ2-3; TRBD1 agrees at 8 bases. The CDR3 is made up of 14 amino acids. The germline CDR1 and CDR2 sequences are SGHRS and YFSETQ. V was clipped by 2 bases and J by 3 bases; unmatched bases: 2.

The CDR3 DNA reads as TGTGCCAGCAGTAAGCAACAGGGGGCAAAATCACCCCTCCACTTT. This codes for CASSKQQGAKSPLHF. The chain links TRBV27 to TRBJ1-6; 9 bases match TRBD1. Germline assignment: CDR1 MNHEY and CDR2 SMNVEV (reference sequence). This CDR3 has 15 amino acids. After removal of 5 bases from V and 10 bases from J, the junction contained 9 bases not matched to a gene.

V and J are TRBV21-1 and TRBJ2-5; TRBD2 is the table's D call, not checked against the DNA. TRBV21-1 is labeled a pseudogene. There are 12 residues in the CDR3. The CDR3 loop reads CASNKPVETQYF. CDR3 bases: TGTGCCAGCAACAAACCCGTGGAGACCCAGTACTTC.

The chain couples TRBV6-5 to TRBJ1-3; no definite D call. The CDR3 covers 15 residues. The V gene's germline CDR1 is MNHEY and CDR2 SVGAGI. V dropped 0 bases and J dropped 0 bases, with 6 bases sitting between them. This CDR3 reads CASSYSGSSGNTIYF. The CDR3 DNA reads TGTGCCAGCAGTTACTCGGGGAGCTCTGGAAACACCATATATTTT.

J is TRBJ2-5 and V is TRBV10-3, with 9 nucleotides matching TRBD2. The CDR3 is 15 amino acids. Trimming cost V 0 bases and J 3 bases; bases outside gene matches: 2. The V gene's germline CDR1 is ENHRY and CDR2 SYGVKD. CDR3 coding DNA: TGTGCCATCAGTGAGTCGTCTAGCGGGAAAGAGACCCAGTACTTC. Encoded protein: CAISESSSGKETQYF.

J is TRBJ2-3 and V is TRBV4-2; 9 bases map to TRBD2. Germline CDR1 LGHNA, CDR2 YNFKEQ. The CDR3 has 20 residues. V shed 2 bases, J shed 1 base, and the junction held 16 bases outside the gene matches. The DNA for the CDR3 is TGTGCCAGCAGCCAAAAAGCAAGGGCTAGCGGGACACGGGGCACAGATACGCAGTATTTT. Protein product: CASSQKARASGTRGTDTQYF.

The V call is TRBV6-6, the J call TRBJ1-6; 9 nucleotides agree with TRBD1. Germline V gene lookup returns CDR1 MNHNY and CDR2 SVGAGI (reference sequence). V shed 7 bases, J shed 10 bases, and the junction held 11 bases outside the gene matches. This CDR3 contains 15 residues. The CDR3 DNA reads as TGTGCCAGCAACCCCTCGGGACAGGGTGGATCACCCCTCCACTTT. Translating it yields CASNPSGQGGSPLHF.

The chain links TRBV5-1 to TRBJ1-4, with a tentative D call TRBD1 (6 bases). The CDR3 loop spans 13 amino acids. Trimming left V 7 bases short and J 8 bases short, with 15 bases between. Germline CDR1 reads SGHRS; CDR2 reads YFSETQ. CDR3 protein: CASGRGEGEKLFF. In DNA, the CDR3 is TGCGCCAGCGGAAGGGGGGAGGGCGAAAAACTGTTTTTT.

This CDR3 is CASSQGTQNTGELFF. The DNA for the CDR3 is TGTGCCAGCTCCCAAGGGACTCAGAACACCGGGGAGCTGTTTTTT. The chain links TRBV18 to TRBJ2-2; D is perhaps TRBD2 (6 bases). Germline values: CDR1 KGHSH, CDR2 LQKENI. CDR3 length: 15 residues. V was trimmed by 6 bases and J by 1 base, leaving 12 bases between them.